Listed here is a single T cell receptor beta chain. The antigen is not known. From germline, CDR1 is SGHTA and CDR2 FQGTGA. V gave up 6 bases and J gave up 4 bases, with 12 bases separating them. The CDR3 has 13 residues. Profiling relied on immunoSEQ multiplex PCR, and the TCRdb table lists in-frame clones only, not all of them. The sample yields approximately 150,000 clones, 91% seen once. This entry comes from a study of T cell responses to AZD1222 COVID-19 vaccine. Findings and limits, study-wide: After the peak T cell response, and only then, were repertoires sampled. Spike as a whole was targeted by vaccine-associated CD4 TCRs, dominant at 160-218 and 743-854. Close to half of all spike-specific TCRs reportedly target regions of the variants that are unmutated.

The sequence was obtained from an adult in good health. The material was peripheral blood, obtained on day 0 of AZD1222 vaccination. The rearrangement links TRBV7-3 to TRBJ1-2, with D unresolved. CDR3 coding DNA: TGTGCCAGCAGGGGAGGGAGCGCCTATGGCTACACCTTC. It codes for CASRGGSAYGYTF.